The sequence of this T cell receptor beta chain was determined in a study of early T cells in non-severe SARS-CoV-2 infection. TCRdb called the 5' RACE reads again in MiXCR, with one record for every CDR3 protein. Here the sample spans about 54,000 distinct CDR3 sequences, around 7% being singletons. This material consisted of whole blood, taken at baseline. The TCR comes from an adult who was a healthcare worker with PCR-confirmed SARS-CoV-2 infection or an uninfected control (not recorded which).

The CDR3 spells CASSQYYPPGQGWNMQFF. The CDR3 region has the DNA TGTGCCAGCAGCCAGTATTATCCTCCGGGACAGGGGTGGAATATGCAGTTCTTC. The rearrangement links TRBV4-2 to TRBJ2-1; 10 bases match TRBD1. The CDR3 extends over 18 amino acids. V was clipped by 3 bases and J by 12 bases; unmatched bases: 20. Germline CDR1 and CDR2: LGHNA and YNFKEQ.